This TCR beta chain appears in the sequencing data of a study of regulatory T cells in long-lasting Graves disease. Arm-PCR of CDR3 regions and iRepertoire HTBI primers were the basis on which TCR beta libraries were built. Via MiXCR, TCRdb re-called the multiplex PCR reads, giving one row per CDR3 protein. The sample has about 450,000 distinct CDR3 sequences; about 17% are singletons. The CDR3 extends over 13 amino acids. The germline V gene has CDR1 LNHDA and CDR2 SQIVND (reference sequence). V trimming: 5 bases; J trimming: 9 bases; junction bases outside the gene matches: 6. Noted time point: newly diagnosed GD, antithyroid drugs for less than 3 months. PBMC-extracted RNA yielded the TCR library. In this cohort, patients came from an endocrinology department located in Xi'an, China. This clonotype was picked up many times. The data also belong to a second study, concerning T cells in Graves' hyperthyroidism and ophthalmopathy.

V and J are TRBV19 and TRBJ2-1, with 8 positions matching TRBD2. This clonotype was sampled from a woman aged 30 to 39 with Graves disease. The sequenced sample was peripheral blood mononuclear cells (PBMCs), obtained at new diagnosis, from a patient treated with antithyroid drugs. The CDR3 nucleotides read TGTGCCAGTAGTCGAACGACTAGCGCTGAGCAGTTCTTC. This gives the protein CASSRTTSAEQFF.